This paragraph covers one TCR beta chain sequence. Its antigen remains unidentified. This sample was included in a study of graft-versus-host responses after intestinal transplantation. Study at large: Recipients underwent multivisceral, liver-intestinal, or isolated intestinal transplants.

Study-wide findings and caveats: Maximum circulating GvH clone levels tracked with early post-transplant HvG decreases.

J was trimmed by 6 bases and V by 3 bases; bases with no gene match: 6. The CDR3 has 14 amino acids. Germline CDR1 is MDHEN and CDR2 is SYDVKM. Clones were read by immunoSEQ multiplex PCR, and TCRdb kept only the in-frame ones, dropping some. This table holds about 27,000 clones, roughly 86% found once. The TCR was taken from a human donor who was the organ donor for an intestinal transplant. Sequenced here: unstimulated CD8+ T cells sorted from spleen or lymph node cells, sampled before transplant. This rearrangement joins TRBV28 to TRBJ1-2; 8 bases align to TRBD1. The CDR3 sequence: CASSFQGARNGYTF. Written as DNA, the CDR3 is TGTGCCAGCAGTTTCCAGGGGGCTAGAAATGGCTACACCTTC.